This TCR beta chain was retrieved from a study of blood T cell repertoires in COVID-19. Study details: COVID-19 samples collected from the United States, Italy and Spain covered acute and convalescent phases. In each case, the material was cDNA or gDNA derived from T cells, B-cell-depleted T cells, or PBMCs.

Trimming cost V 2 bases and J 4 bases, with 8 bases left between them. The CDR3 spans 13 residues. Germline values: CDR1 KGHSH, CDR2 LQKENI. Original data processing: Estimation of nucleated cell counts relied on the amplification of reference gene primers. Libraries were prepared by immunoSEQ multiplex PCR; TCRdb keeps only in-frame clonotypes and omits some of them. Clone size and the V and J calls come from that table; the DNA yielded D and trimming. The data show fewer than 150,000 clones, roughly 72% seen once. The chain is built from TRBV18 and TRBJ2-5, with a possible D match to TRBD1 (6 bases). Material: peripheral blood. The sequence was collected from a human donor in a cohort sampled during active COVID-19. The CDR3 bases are TGTGCCAGCTCACCAGCAGGGGTAGAGACCCAGTACTTC. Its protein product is CASSPAGVETQYF.